Listed below are T cell receptor beta chains from one sample, sequenced in a study of shared clonotypes between healthy human individuals. Repertoires were generated with immunoSEQ multiplex PCR, while TCRdb's copy carries only in-frame clones and drops some. The sample lists some 320,000 clones, about nine tenths seen once, with 16% in the top ten. The sample comprised memory CD8+ T cells sorted from blood. All receptors come from a man younger than 30 in good health. Each CDR3 is given with its conserved first and last residue.

j_call,v_call,cdr3_aa
TRBJ2-7,TRBV4-3,CASSQGRLSYEQYF
TRBJ2-1,TRBV5-4,CASSFSGKEQFF
TRBJ2-5,TRBV28,CASSFVYGQETQYF
TRBJ2-7,TRBV30,CAWSTGVYEQYF
TRBJ2-7,TRBV5-1,CASSFPTAATYEQYF
TRBJ1-1,TRBV11-2,CASSLDLTAEAFF
TRBJ2-3,TRBV7-3,CASSLTGGTDTQYF
TRBJ1-1,TRBV5-1,CASSRTGVNTEAFF
TRBJ2-7,TRBV7-2,CASSLTESSYEQYF
TRBJ2-2,TRBV7-9,CASSLISGELFF
TRBJ1-3,TRBV13,CASSFGQGGNTIYF
TRBJ2-7,TRBV14,CASSHAQGRGEQYF
TRBJ2-7,TRBV27,CASSLTSGLYEQYF
TRBJ2-5,TRBV30,CAWSDPPGAGKGRETQYF
TRBJ2-1,TRBV9,CASSVDEGSSYNEQFF
TRBJ1-2,TRBV2,CASRGLLPGQANYGYTF
TRBJ2-2,TRBV7-9,CAGIRGETNTGELFF
TRBJ1-6,TRBV27,CASSVGGSPLHF
TRBJ2-7,TRBV6-1,CASSGRTYEQYF
TRBJ1-2,TRBV7-9,CASRGTESYGYTF
TRBJ1-2,TRBV4-2,CASSQDPGTGSFYGYTF
TRBJ2-1,TRBV5-1,CASRRIQRNNEQFF
TRBJ2-4,TRBV10-3,CAISEIRAVAKNIQYF
TRBJ2-3,TRBV10-3,CAISEEWVAAGGDTQYF
TRBJ2-5,TRBV9,CASSPSDSEQETQYF
TRBJ2-1,TRBV30,CAWRDYGTDNEQFF
TRBJ1-2,TRBV27,CASSQGFIGYGYTF
TRBJ1-1,TRBV28,CASRTQNTEAFF
TRBJ2-1,TRBV30,CAWSISDEQFF
TRBJ2-2,TRBV7-3,CASSSEIYEEGTGELFF
TRBJ2-7,TRBV6-5,CASSTAGGSYEQYF
TRBJ2-7,TRBV13,CASSLGHTEDYEQYF
TRBJ1-6,TRBV2,CASLGQGDNSPLHF
TRBJ2-3,TRBV7-6,CASSLKLAGGDTQYF
TRBJ2-5,TRBV19,CASSPGTWWTAQYF
TRBJ2-7,TRBV18,CASSPDSYEQYF
TRBJ1-3,TRBV6-6,CASSGASGNTIYF
TRBJ2-2,TRBV2,CASSVRENTGELFF
TRBJ2-7,TRBV11-2,CASSFSPGGGYFAQYF
TRBJ2-5,TRBV11-2,CASSYPSGGARETQYF
TRBJ2-7,TRBV7-8,CASSGTGEDRYEQYF
TRBJ2-7,TRBV9,CASSVVQGGEQYF
TRBJ2-1,TRBV7-9,CASSTGTSGEQFF
TRBJ2-2,TRBV4-3,CASSLLAGTGTGELFF
TRBJ1-4,TRBV28,CASSLPLTGSEKLFF
TRBJ2-2,TRBV29-1,CSVFGQSNTGELFF
TRBJ2-4,TRBV5-4,CASSARTDLAKNIQYF
TRBJ2-3,TRBV30,CAWSVGAWADTQYF
TRBJ1-1,TRBV5-6,CASSLGVGIWWTEAFF